This T cell receptor beta chain originates from a study of blood T cell repertoires in COVID-19 (TCRdb year 2020). For the study in its entirety: Samples covering the acute and convalescent phases of COVID-19 were provided by collaborators in the United States, Italy and Spain. The material from the prospective study consisted of cDNA or gDNA derived from T cells, B-cell-depleted T cells, or PBMCs. Deeply sampled blood TCRbeta repertoires from subjects exposed to, actively infected with, or recovered from COVID-19 were included in the dataset. The repertoires were released in a freely available public database meant as a resource for research on the immune response to SARS-CoV-2. Samples were obtained from the ongoing ImmuneRACE study (first 160 participants) and from 1,254 subjects provided by 6 global collaborators. Nearly every sample came with metadata listing a de-identified subject ID, COVID-19 status, age in years and sex. HLA class I and class II types, where available, came from metadata supplied by the sample provider rather than from assay-based typing.

The immunoSEQ Assay, a bias-controlled multiplex PCR, was used to amplify TCRbeta CDR3 regions from genomic DNA. The authors' analysis ran thus. The number of nucleated cells in each sample was estimated by amplification of reference gene primers within the assay. Sequence reads were collapsed and filtered to measure the absolute abundance of every unique TCRbeta CDR3 rearrangement. For each sample, productive Simpson clonality was calculated by taking the square root of Simpson's diversity index across productive rearrangements. The source is immuneACCESS, and TCRdb retained only in-frame sequences with V and J called. Part of the clones is not carried over; for the studies checked, unresolved V genes explain less than half of this, and the remainder is unexplained. The V and J calls and clone size are taken from that table; D and trimming were inferred from the DNA. This sample gives roughly 280,000 clones in total; 85% to 90% of them show up just once. Clones ranked in the top ten supply 3.6% of the sample.

What the work shows at the level of the full study, not this receptor alone: Clinical and demographic metadata were provided uncurated, with the amount varying by source and participant.

Notes on this clone: Its binding antigen is unknown. Base qualities are not provided; no much larger clone lies one nucleotide away.

From the cysteine up to the phenylalanine, the CDR3 has a length of 12 residues. CDR3 DNA only is kept here, 36 bases in frame from base 1. CDR1 SGHAT and CDR2 FQNNGV are derived from the germline V gene. Collaborating institutions collected whole blood in K2EDTA tubes following their own protocols. For TCRbeta analysis, collaborator samples were shipped as frozen whole blood, as isolated PBMCs, or as DNA extracted from either sample type. This TCR was recovered from a man aged 18 to 35 with active or convalescent COVID-19. The chain joins TRBV11-2 to TRBJ2-5; 10 bases in the middle match TRBD2. Input material: peripheral blood. The nucleotides read TGTGCTACTCTTAGCGGGAGGGAGACCCAGTACTTC. It translates to CATLSGRETQYF.